The 32 T cell receptor beta chains below were found in one sample sequenced in a study of blood T cell repertoires in COVID-19. The repertoire was sequenced with immunoSEQ multiplex PCR; TCRdb's copy has only in-frame clones and lacks some. The sample has more than 90,000 clones; about 81% are singletons. Material for sequencing was peripheral blood. All receptors come from a man aged 60 to 75 with acute or convalescent COVID-19.

This clone was seen more than once but under ten times. The chain links TRBV9 to TRBJ1-2; perhaps TRBD1 as D (6 bases). Trimming took off 3 bases at V and 6 bases at J, with 15 bases between the two ends. CDR1 SGDLS and CDR2 YYNGEE come from the germline V gene. The CDR3 contains 14 residues. The CDR3 nucleotides read TGTGCCAGCAGCGCAGGGACAACCGGGCATGGCTACACCTTC. Encoded protein: CASSAGTTGHGYTF.

V is TRBV7-6 and J is TRBJ2-6, with D perhaps matching TRBD2 (5 bases). The CDR3 has 16 amino acids. Deletions cut 1 base from V and 0 bases from J, with 7 bases between. CDR1 SGHVS and CDR2 FNYEAQ come from the germline V gene. This chain's CDR3 is CASSLVRGSGANVLTF. The CDR3 DNA follows: TGTGCCAGCAGCTTAGTACGGGGCTCTGGGGCCAACGTCCTGACTTTC.

This chain links TRBV5-1 with TRBJ2-1; 9 nucleotides align to TRBD2. Germline V gene data show CDR1 as SGHRS and CDR2 as YFSETQ. V lost 4 bases to trimming and J lost 4 bases; unmatched junction nucleotides: 3. CDR3 size: 14 residues. CDR3 sequence (DNA): TGCGCCAGCAGCGCCAGCGGGGGGTACAATGAGCAGTTCTTC. It translates to CASSASGGYNEQFF. Full variable domain (outside the CDR3, taken from reference TRBV5-1 and TRBJ2-1): KAGVTQTPRYLIKTRGQQVTLSCSPISGHRSVSWYQQTPGQGLQFLFEYFSETQRNKGNFPGRFSGRQFSNSRSEMNVSTLELGDSALYLCASSASGGYNEQFFGPGTRLTVL.

The chain couples TRBV15 to TRBJ1-3, with no clear D. Germline CDR1 reads LNHNV; CDR2 reads YYDKDF (reference sequence). The CDR3 contains 16 residues. V gave up 3 bases and J gave up 4 bases, with 16 bases separating them. DNA of the CDR3: TGTGCCACCAGCAGTGACTATTTTGGTAACGGAAACACCATATATTTT. It codes for CATSSDYFGNGNTIYF.

The rearrangement uses TRBV24-1 and TRBJ2-7, with D unresolved. Per germline, CDR1 KGHDR and CDR2 SFDVKD. This CDR3 contains 13 residues. V was cut by 0 bases and J by 3 bases, with 5 bases left in between. The CDR3, as DNA: TGTGCCACCAGTGATTTGATCTACTACGAGCAGTACGTC. Its translation is CATSDLIYYEQYV.

J is TRBJ2-3 and V is TRBV5-1, with 8 nucleotides matching TRBD2. Germline V CDR1 and CDR2: SGHRS, YFSETQ. Losses at the gene ends were 0 bases for V and 3 bases for J; bases not matched to a gene: 6. There are 16 residues in the CDR3. CDR3 residues: CASSLDPGGQTDTQYF. In nucleotides, the CDR3 is TGCGCCAGCAGCTTGGATCCGGGGGGGCAGACAGATACGCAGTATTTT. Full variable domain (outside the CDR3, taken from reference TRBV5-1 and TRBJ2-3): KAGVTQTPRYLIKTRGQQVTLSCSPISGHRSVSWYQQTPGQGLQFLFEYFSETQRNKGNFPGRFSGRQFSNSRSEMNVSTLELGDSALYLCASSLDPGGQTDTQYFGPGTRLTVL.

This rearrangement joins TRBV2 to TRBJ1-5, with D possibly matching TRBD1 (5 bases). V lost 6 bases and J lost 8, with 14 bases in between. Germline CDR1 is SNHLY and CDR2 is FYNNEI. This CDR3 is 13 amino acids long. Here the CDR3 DNA reads TGTGCCAGCAGACCGGGACTTGGGAAGCCCCAGCATTTT. Residues: CASRPGLGKPQHF.

V is TRBV11-3 and J is TRBJ2-7, with 8 bases matching TRBD1. V lost 4 bases to trimming and J lost 5 bases; unmatched junction nucleotides: 10. CDR1 is SGHNT and CDR2 is YENEEA in the germline V gene. The CDR3 loop spans 15 amino acids. The CDR3 nucleotides read TGTGCCAGCAGCTCAGACCCTGGGACAGGTAACGAGCAGTACTTC. Protein: CASSSDPGTGNEQYF.

The rearrangement uses TRBV11-2 and TRBJ2-1, with D possibly matching TRBD1 (5 bases). CDR1 is SGHAT, CDR2 FQNNGV, per germline. This CDR3 has 15 residues. V was shortened by 5 bases and J by 1 base, with 12 bases between the two germline ends. The CDR3 DNA sequence: TGTGCCAGCAGCCCCACAGGTAGGTCCTACAATGAGCAGTTCTTC. Its protein product is CASSPTGRSYNEQFF.

V gene TRBV6-6 combines with J gene TRBJ1-5; 7 bases are a match to TRBD1. The length of the CDR3 is 13 residues. Germline lookup yields CDR1 MNHNY and CDR2 SVGAGI (reference sequence). The V and J ends lost 10 bases and 6 bases, in that order; junction bases with no gene match: 9. CDR3 nucleotides: TGTGCCATCCTCGGACAGGTGGGTCAGCCCCAGCATTTT. It yields the protein CAILGQVGQPQHF.

This clone has just one count. The rearrangement uses TRBV7-6 and TRBJ2-3; 10 nucleotides match TRBD2. V gave up 5 bases and J gave up 4 bases; unmatched junction bases: 9. The CDR3 has 16 residues. Germline V gene data show CDR1 as SGHVS and CDR2 as FNYEAQ. For the CDR3, the DNA is TGTGCCAGCAGCCGGCAGCCAGCGGGAGGGTCAGATACGCAGTATTTT. It encodes CASSRQPAGGSDTQYF.

The chain combines TRBV7-6 with TRBJ2-1; TRBD2 matches 7 bases. CDR1 SGHVS and CDR2 FNYEAQ come from the germline V gene. This CDR3 region has 14 residues. V was pared by 2 bases and J by 6 bases, with 4 bases of the junction left unmatched. The DNA for the CDR3 is TGTGCCAGCAGCTTATGCGGGGAGGGCAATGAGCAGTTCTTC. This translates into CASSLCGEGNEQFF.

This rearrangement joins TRBV15 to TRBJ1-6; no firm D call. The germline V and J ends were trimmed by 2 bases and 0 bases, with 14 bases remaining between them. This CDR3 region has 18 residues. Germline CDR1 reads LNHNV; CDR2 reads YYDKDF (reference sequence). CDR3 in DNA: TGTGCCACCAGCAGATTTTTTTTTGGGAGCTCCTATAATTCACCCCTCCACTTT. Amino acid sequence: CATSRFFFGSSYNSPLHF.

The chain employs TRBV7-2 and TRBJ1-6; TRBD1 might be the D (5 bases). Germline V gives CDR1 SGHTA, CDR2 FQGNSA. Trimming took off 1 base at V and 7 bases at J, with 11 bases between the two ends. This CDR3 region has 15 residues. Written as DNA, the CDR3 is TGTGCCAGCAGCTTAGGGGGCGGCGTAAATTCACCCCTCCACTTT. This sequence encodes CASSLGGGVNSPLHF.

The chain is built from TRBV7-2 and TRBJ2-1; 7 bases agree with TRBD2. Germline trimming cut 3 bases from V and 9 bases from J; bases unmatched to any gene: 5. Germline V gives CDR1 SGHTA, CDR2 FQGNSA. The CDR3 totals 13 residues. This chain's CDR3 is CASSLPLAVEQFF. The CDR3, as DNA: TGTGCCAGCAGCTTGCCGCTAGCGGTTGAGCAGTTCTTC.

This clone was detected only once. V gene TRBV27 combines with J gene TRBJ2-3, with a weak D call TRBD2 (5 bases). The length of the CDR3 is 15 residues. The germline gives CDR1 MNHEY, CDR2 SMNVEV (reference sequence). V dropped 1 base and J dropped 2 bases, with 10 bases sitting between them. This CDR3 is CASSLFPRDTDTQYF. CDR3 coding DNA: TGTGCCAGCAGTTTATTTCCGAGGGACACAGATACGCAGTATTTT.

This rearrangement joins TRBV6-4 to TRBJ2-7; possible D gene TRBD1, 5 bases. The V end lost 0 bases, the J end lost 0 bases, and 9 bases lay between the germline ends. Germline loops: CDR1 MRHNA, CDR2 SNTAGT. The CDR3 covers 15 residues. The CDR3 DNA sequence: TGTGCCAGCAGTGACTCGTGGCAGGGCTCCTACGAGCAGTACTTC. Translation gives CASSDSWQGSYEQYF.

V usage is TRBV5-1 and J usage is TRBJ1-4; D is ambiguous. V lost 5 bases to trimming and J lost 0 bases, with 8 bases between them. CDR1 and CDR2 from the germline V gene are SGHRS and YFSETQ. The CDR3 covers 14 residues. The CDR3 spells CASSPVSTNEKLFF. CDR3 nucleotides: TGCGCCAGCAGTCCGGTCTCAACTAATGAAAAACTGTTTTTT.

The chain is built from TRBV21-1 and TRBJ2-5; the D call in the table, TRBD2, was not verified against the DNA. TRBV21-1 is an annotated pseudogene. The CDR3 spans 13 residues. The CDR3 nucleotides are TGTGCCAGCAGCAAAGATGGGGAGGCGGCCCAGTACTTC. This codes for CASSKDGEAAQYF.

This clone came up a few times. V is TRBV30 and J is TRBJ2-1, with TRBD1 matching 8 bases. J was trimmed by 6 bases and V by 8 bases; bases with no gene match: 9. This CDR3 comprises 13 residues. Per the germline V gene, CDR1 is GTSNPN and CDR2 is SVGIG (reference sequence). The CDR3 DNA sequence: TGTGCCCTCGACAGGGGTCCCAGCAATGAGCAGTTCTTC. Its protein is CALDRGPSNEQFF.

The chain has TRBV5-1 and TRBJ2-3, with D possibly TRBD1 on 5 matching bases. Per germline, CDR1 SGHRS and CDR2 YFSETQ. The ends were cut back, 6 bases at V and 4 bases at J, with 15 bases in the middle. This CDR3 is built from 14 residues. In nucleotides, the CDR3 is TGCGCCAGCACCCAGACAGATGGGGCAGATACGCAGTATTTT. Residues: CASTQTDGADTQYF.

The rearrangement joins TRBV5-8 to TRBJ2-7, with TRBD1 as a possible D gene (5 bases). V was pared by 2 bases and J by 8 bases, with 14 bases between. Germline assignment: CDR1 SGHTS and CDR2 YDEGEE. The CDR3 has 13 amino acids. CDR3 sequence reads: CASSFRAVFQQYV. The CDR3 nucleotides read TGTGCCAGCAGCTTCAGGGCGGTCTTTCAGCAGTACGTC.

This clone was recorded once. The chain joins TRBV15 to TRBJ2-1; TRBD2 aligns across 10 bases. The germline gives CDR1 LNHNV, CDR2 YYDKDF (reference sequence). The CDR3 consists of 16 residues. V shed 5 bases, J shed 6 bases, and the junction held 10 bases outside the gene matches. The CDR3: CATSLYPGLALNEQFF. CDR3 nucleotide sequence: TGTGCCACCAGCTTATACCCGGGACTAGCGCTCAATGAGCAGTTCTTC.

The CDR3 coding sequence is TGTGCCTGGAGTCCGTTCGGAGACAATGAGCAGTTCTTC. Its translation is CAWSPFGDNEQFF. The chain is built from TRBV30 and TRBJ2-1, with unresolved D. Trimming removed 2 bases at V and 5 bases at J, with 10 bases between. The CDR3 has 13 amino acids. Per the germline V gene, CDR1 is GTSNPN and CDR2 is SVGIG (reference sequence).

This clone came up many times. The chain employs TRBV9 and TRBJ1-2, with D maybe TRBD1 (6 bases). CDR3 length: 15 amino acids. Trimming pared 4 bases from V and 2 bases from J, leaving 15 bases between. CDR1 is SGDLS and CDR2 is YYNGEE in the germline V gene. CDR3 region: CASSPYLGQNYGYTF. The CDR3 nucleotides are TGTGCCAGCAGCCCCTATCTAGGACAGAACTATGGCTACACCTTC.

The chain uses TRBV19 and TRBJ1-4, with 11 bases aligning to TRBD1. The CDR3 has 18 amino acids. The trim removed 5 bases at V and 4 bases at J, leaving 12 bases unmatched. The germline gives CDR1 LNHDA, CDR2 SQIVND (reference sequence). In nucleotides, the CDR3 is TGTGCCAGTAGTTCCCGGGACAGGGGGTTTGTGGATAATGAAAAACTGTTTTTT. Translation: CASSSRDRGFVDNEKLFF.

The V call is TRBV5-4, the J call TRBJ2-1, with 8 bases lining up with TRBD2. V shed 0 bases and J 2 bases; nucleotides not matched to a gene: 1. The CDR3 covers 15 residues. Germline V lookup: CDR1 SGHNT, CDR2 YYREEE (reference sequence). In DNA form, the CDR3 reads TGTGCCAGCAGCTTGGAAGCGGGAGCCTACAATGAGCAGTTCTTC. Protein sequence: CASSLEAGAYNEQFF.

The chain employs TRBV12-3 or TRBV12-4 and TRBJ1-1; D is unclear. Trimming removed 6 bases from V and 0 bases from J, with 8 bases in between. The length of the CDR3 is 13 residues. Written as DNA, the CDR3 is TGTGCCAGCAGCCGTCAGGTGAACACTGAAGCTTTCTTT. Residues: CASSRQVNTEAFF.

The chain couples TRBV7-9 to TRBJ1-1, with unresolved D. Germline-derived CDR1 and CDR2 are SEHNR and FQNEAQ (reference sequence). Trimming removed 1 base at V and 4 bases at J, with 7 bases between. The CDR3 contains 13 residues. This CDR3 is CASSLGQITEAFF. The CDR3 DNA reads as TGTGCCAGCAGCTTAGGACAAATCACTGAAGCTTTCTTT.

The chain couples TRBV21-1 to TRBJ1-3; the table calls TRBD1, which could not be checked here. TRBV21-1 has pseudogene status. The CDR3 consists of 14 residues. CDR3 in amino acids: CALLQGNSGNTIYF. The CDR3 DNA sequence: TGTGCCCTACTACAGGGGAACTCTGGAAACACCATATATTTT.

The rearrangement links TRBV10-3 to TRBJ1-5; 7 nucleotides align to TRBD1. The CDR3 is 14 residues long. Per the germline V gene, CDR1 is ENHRY and CDR2 is SYGVKD. V dropped 8 bases and J dropped 3; count of bases not matched to a gene: 7. The CDR3 nucleotides read TGTGCCATCGGCGGCGGACAGGCCAATCAGCCCCAGCATTTT. Its protein is CAIGGGQANQPQHF.

The chain uses TRBV30 and TRBJ2-4; possibly TRBD2 for D (5 bases). With 3 bases removed from V and 9 bases from J, the gap between germline ends came to 12 bases. CDR1 and CDR2 (germline): GTSNPN, SVGIG (reference sequence). The CDR3 extends over 12 amino acids. The CDR3 spells CAWSRTWGIQYF. The CDR3 DNA is TGTGCCTGGAGCCGGACTTGGGGCATTCAGTACTTC.